The present entry profiles one T cell receptor beta chain with its context. This record comes from a study of cytomegalovirus exposure and HLA in healthy donors. This CDR3 is 14 amino acids long. The trim removed 6 bases at V and 4 bases at J, leaving 3 bases unmatched. Germline CDR1 is MNHNS and CDR2 is SASEGT. The PCR ran on 60 Vbeta and 13 Jbeta primers. Measured with immunoSEQ multiplex PCR; TCRdb has only the in-frame clones, and not every one. The profile shows about 96,000 clones, under 85% of them singletons. This TCR was recovered from a man aged 50 or older in good health and CMV-seropositive. The material sequenced was PBMCs. J is TRBJ2-1 and V is TRBV6-1; 10 bases line up with TRBD2. CDR3 region: CASRVAGGYNEQFF. The DNA for the CDR3 is TGTGCCAGCAGGGTAGCGGGGGGATACAATGAGCAGTTCTTC.